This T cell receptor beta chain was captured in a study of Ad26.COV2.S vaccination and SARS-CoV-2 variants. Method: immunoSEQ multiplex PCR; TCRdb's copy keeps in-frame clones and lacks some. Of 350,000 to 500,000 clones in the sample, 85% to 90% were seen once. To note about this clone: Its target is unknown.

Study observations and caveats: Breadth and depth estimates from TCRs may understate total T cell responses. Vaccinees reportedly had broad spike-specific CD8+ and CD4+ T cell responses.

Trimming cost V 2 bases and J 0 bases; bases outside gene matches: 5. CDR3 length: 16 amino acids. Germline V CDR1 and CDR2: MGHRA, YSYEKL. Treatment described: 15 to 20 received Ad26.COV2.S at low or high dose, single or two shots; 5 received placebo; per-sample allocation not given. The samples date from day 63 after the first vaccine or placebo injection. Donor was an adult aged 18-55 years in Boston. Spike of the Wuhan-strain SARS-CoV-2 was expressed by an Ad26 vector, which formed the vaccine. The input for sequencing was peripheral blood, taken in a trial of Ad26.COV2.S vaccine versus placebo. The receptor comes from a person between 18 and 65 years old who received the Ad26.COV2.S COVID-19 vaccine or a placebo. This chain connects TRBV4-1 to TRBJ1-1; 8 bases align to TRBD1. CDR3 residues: CASSQTGGLLNTEAFF. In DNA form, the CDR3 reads TGCGCCAGCAGCCAAACAGGGGGTTTGTTGAACACTGAAGCTTTCTTT.